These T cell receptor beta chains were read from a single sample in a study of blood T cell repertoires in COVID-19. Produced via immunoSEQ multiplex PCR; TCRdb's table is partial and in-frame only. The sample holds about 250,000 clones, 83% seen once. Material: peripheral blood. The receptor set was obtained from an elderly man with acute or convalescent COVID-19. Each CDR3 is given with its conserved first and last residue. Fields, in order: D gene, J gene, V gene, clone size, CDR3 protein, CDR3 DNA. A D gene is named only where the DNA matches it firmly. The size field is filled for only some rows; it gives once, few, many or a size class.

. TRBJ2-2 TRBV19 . CASSKNGQLGWETGELFF TGTGCCAGTAGTAAAAACGGACAGCTCGGGTGGGAAACCGGGGAGCTGTTTTTT
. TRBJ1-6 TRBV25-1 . CASSEYGNSPLHF TGTGCCAGCAGTGAATACGGGAATTCACCCCTCCACTTT
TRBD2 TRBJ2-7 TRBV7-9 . CASSFTGLAGHSYEQYF TGTGCCAGCAGCTTCACAGGACTAGCGGGCCACTCCTACGAGCAGTACTTC
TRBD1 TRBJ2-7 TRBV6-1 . CASSENRGPTRLYEQYF TGTGCCAGCAGTGAAAACAGGGGGCCCACCCGCCTTTACGAGCAGTACTTC
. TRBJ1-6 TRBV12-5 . CASGLEEGSPLHF TGTGCTAGTGGTTTGGAGGAGGGTTCACCCCTCCACTTT
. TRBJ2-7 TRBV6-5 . CASIVQGGSYEQYF TGTGCCAGCATAGTCCAGGGAGGCTCCTACGAGCAGTACTTC
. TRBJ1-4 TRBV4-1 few CASSTTRGGANEKLFF TGCGCCAGCAGCACGACCCGGGGGGGGGCTAATGAAAAACTGTTTTTT
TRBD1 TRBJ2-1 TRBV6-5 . CASKVTGVGNEQFF TGTGCCAGCAAAGTCACAGGGGTAGGCAATGAGCAGTTCTTC
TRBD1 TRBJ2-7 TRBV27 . CASSSRRTGGSSYEQYF TGTGCCAGCAGCTCCCGACGGACAGGGGGAAGCTCCTACGAGCAGTACTTC
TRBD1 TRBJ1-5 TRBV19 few CASTQDRAAQPQHF TGTGCCAGTACCCAGGACAGGGCGGCTCAGCCCCAGCATTTT
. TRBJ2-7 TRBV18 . CASSPPHRSSYEQYF TGTGCCAGCTCACCCCCCCACAGGAGCTCCTACGAGCAGTACTTC
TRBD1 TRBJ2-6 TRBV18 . CASSGQAARLSGANVLTF TGTGCCAGCTCAGGACAGGCGGCGAGACTCTCTGGGGCCAACGTCCTGACTTTC
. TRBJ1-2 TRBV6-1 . CASSDAEGSLYGYTF TGTGCCAGCAGTGATGCCGAGGGCAGTCTTTATGGCTACACCTTC
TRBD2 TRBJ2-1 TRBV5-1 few CASSLDSTSGNLGALNEQFF TGCGCCAGCAGCTTGGATTCGACTAGCGGGAATTTGGGTGCTCTTAATGAGCAGTTCTTC
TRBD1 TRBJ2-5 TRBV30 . CAWGPGTGGEETQYF TGTGCCTGGGGTCCCGGGACAGGGGGGGAAGAGACCCAGTACTTC
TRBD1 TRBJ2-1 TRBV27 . CASQQGAGNGEQFF TGTGCCAGCCAACAGGGGGCCGGCAACGGTGAGCAGTTCTTC
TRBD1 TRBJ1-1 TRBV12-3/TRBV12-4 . CASGGTVNTEAFF TGTGCCAGCGGGGGGACAGTAAACACTGAAGCTTTCTTT
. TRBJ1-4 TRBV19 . CASSIEGSVRGKLFF TGTGCCAGTAGTATTGAAGGGTCGGTCAGGGGAAAACTGTTTTTT
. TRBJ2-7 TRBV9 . CASSVAPASSYEQYF TGTGCCAGCAGCGTAGCCCCCGCGAGCTCCTACGAGCAGTACTTC
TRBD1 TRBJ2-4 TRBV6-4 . CASIPRDRKNIQYF TGTGCCAGCATTCCCCGGGACAGGAAAAACATTCAGTACTTC
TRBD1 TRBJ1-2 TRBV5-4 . CASSPKGQGIGYGYTF TGTGCCAGCAGCCCCAAGGGACAGGGAATAGGCTATGGCTACACCTTC
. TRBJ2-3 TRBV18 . CASSPPASLGTDTQYF TGTGCCAGCTCACCACCGGCTAGCCTAGGCACAGATACGCAGTATTTT
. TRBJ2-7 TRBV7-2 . CASSLRGLPYEQYF TGTGCCAGCAGCTTGCGGGGGCTACCCTACGAGCAGTACTTC
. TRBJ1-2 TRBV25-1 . CATKLWELLYGYTF TGTGCCACCAAACTTTGGGAGCTCCTCTATGGCTACACCTTC
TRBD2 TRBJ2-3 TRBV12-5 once CASGPGAGVSTDTQYF TGTGCTAGTGGTCCAGGAGCGGGGGTGAGCACAGATACGCAGTATTTT
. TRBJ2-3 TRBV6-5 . CASALHTDTQYF TGTGCCAGCGCGTTGCACACAGATACGCAGTATTTT
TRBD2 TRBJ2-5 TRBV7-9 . CASSSGLAGDQETQYF TGTGCCAGCAGCTCCGGACTAGCGGGGGATCAAGAGACCCAGTACTTC
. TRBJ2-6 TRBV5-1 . CASSLGALGANVLTF TGCGCCAGCAGCTTAGGGGCGTTAGGGGCCAACGTCCTGACTTTC
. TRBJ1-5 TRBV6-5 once CASTGTYSGTHSQHF TGTGCCAGCACTGGGACGTATAGCGGGACCCACTCCCAGCATTTT
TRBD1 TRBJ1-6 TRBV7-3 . CASSVGQGWNSPLHF TGTGCCAGCAGCGTAGGACAGGGATGGAATTCACCCCTCCACTTT
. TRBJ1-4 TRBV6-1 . CASSERSGINEKLFF TGTGCCAGCAGTGAACGTAGCGGAATTAATGAAAAACTGTTTTTT
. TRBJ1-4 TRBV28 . CASSLAGNEKLFF TGTGCCAGCAGTTTAGCAGGGAATGAAAAACTGTTTTTT
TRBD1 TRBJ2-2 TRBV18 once CASSPTGGSTGELFF TGTGCCAGCTCACCAACAGGGGGTAGTACCGGGGAGCTGTTTTTT
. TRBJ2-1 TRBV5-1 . CASSSMTVGDEQFF TGCGCCAGCAGCTCGATGACAGTAGGCGATGAGCAGTTCTTC
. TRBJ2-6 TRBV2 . CASGRDTGSGANVLTF TGTGCCAGCGGTCGGGACACAGGCTCTGGGGCCAACGTCCTGACTTTC
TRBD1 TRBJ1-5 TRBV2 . CASSGGQRSNQPQHF TGTGCCAGCAGTGGGGGACAGCGTAGCAATCAGCCCCAGCATTTT
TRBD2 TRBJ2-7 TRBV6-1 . CASSESTSGSYEQYF TGTGCCAGCAGTGAATCGACTAGCGGGAGCTACGAGCAGTACTTC
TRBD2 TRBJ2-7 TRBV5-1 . CASSTGTTGYEQYF TGCGCCTCTTCAACCGGGACTACTGGTTACGAGCAGTACTTC
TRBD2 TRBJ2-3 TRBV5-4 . CASRLLAVADTQYF TGTGCCAGCAGATTGCTAGCGGTGGCAGATACGCAGTATTTT
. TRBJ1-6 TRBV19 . CASSTARPSSYNSPLHF TGTGCCAGTAGTACAGCGAGGCCTAGCTCCTATAATTCACCCCTCCACTTT
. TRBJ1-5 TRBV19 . CASSPDRLNNQPQHF TGTGCCAGTAGTCCTGACAGACTCAACAATCAGCCCCAGCATTTT
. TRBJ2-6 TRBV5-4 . CASSSSGQSSGANVLTF TGTGCCAGCAGCTCGAGCGGACAGTCCTCCGGGGCCAACGTCCTGACTTTC
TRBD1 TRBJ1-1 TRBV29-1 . CSVGDSPPNTEAFF TGCAGCGTTGGGGACAGCCCGCCGAACACTGAAGCTTTCTTT
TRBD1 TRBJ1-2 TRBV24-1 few CATSERDRITGYTF TGTGCCACCAGTGAACGGGACAGGATAACCGGCTACACCTTC
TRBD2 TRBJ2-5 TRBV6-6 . CASSRLAGGETQYF TGTGCCAGCAGCAGACTAGCGGGAGGCGAGACCCAGTACTTC
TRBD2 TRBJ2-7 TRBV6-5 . CASSYSREGYEQYF TGTGCCAGCAGTTATAGTCGGGAGGGGTACGAGCAGTACTTC
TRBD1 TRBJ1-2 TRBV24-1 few CATSKGTAPDYGYTF TGTGCCACCAGCAAAGGGACAGCTCCCGACTATGGCTACACCTTC
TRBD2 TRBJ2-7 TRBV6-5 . CASRSGGAYEQYF TGTGCCAGCAGGTCGGGGGGTGCCTACGAGCAGTACTTC
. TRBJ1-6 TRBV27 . CASSLDRGPSPLHF TGTGCCAGCAGCCTGGACAGAGGCCCATCACCCCTCCACTTT
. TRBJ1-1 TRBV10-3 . CAIRKGEGGTEAFF TGTGCCATCAGGAAGGGAGAGGGAGGGACTGAAGCTTTCTTT
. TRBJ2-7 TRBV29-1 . CSVASGYEQYF TGCAGCGTGGCCTCGGGGTACGAGCAGTACTTC